Listed here is a single T cell receptor (beta chain). This record comes from a study of blood T cell repertoires in COVID-19. About the study: From T cells, B-cell-depleted T cells, or PBMCs came the material, which was cDNA or gDNA.

Original processing notes: Amplification with reference gene primers provided the estimates of nucleated cell counts. Sequencing was performed with immunoSEQ multiplex PCR; in TCRdb, only in-frame clones are kept and a portion is missing. V, J and clone size derive from that table, while D and trimming were established from the DNA sequence. Seen here are approximately 220,000 clones, approximately 86% observed once, and the top ten hold approximately 0.69%. The germline V gene encodes CDR1 MGHRA and CDR2 YSYEKL. The junction had 7 bases not matched to a gene; V was cut back by 3 bases and J by 9 bases. CDR3 size: 15 residues.

The receptor comes from a man in his forties with acute or convalescent COVID-19. Input material: peripheral blood. The genes are TRBV4-1 and TRBJ2-1; 11 positions match TRBD1. CDR3 bases: TGCGCCAGCAGCCACTTGGGACAGGGGGATAGTGAGCAGTTCTTC. This translates into CASSHLGQGDSEQFF.